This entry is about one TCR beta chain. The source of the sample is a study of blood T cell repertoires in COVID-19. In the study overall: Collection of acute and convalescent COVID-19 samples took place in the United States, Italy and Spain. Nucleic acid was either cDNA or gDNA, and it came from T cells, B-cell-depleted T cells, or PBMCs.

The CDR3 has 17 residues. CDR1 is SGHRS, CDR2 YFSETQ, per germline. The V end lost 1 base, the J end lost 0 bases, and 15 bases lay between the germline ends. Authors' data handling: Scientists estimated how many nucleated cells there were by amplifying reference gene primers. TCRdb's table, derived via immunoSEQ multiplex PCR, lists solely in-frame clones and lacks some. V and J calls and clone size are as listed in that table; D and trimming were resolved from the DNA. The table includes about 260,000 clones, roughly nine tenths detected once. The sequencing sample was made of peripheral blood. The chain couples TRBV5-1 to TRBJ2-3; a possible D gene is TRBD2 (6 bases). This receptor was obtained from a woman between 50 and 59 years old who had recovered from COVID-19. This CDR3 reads CASSLTLADRSTDTQYF. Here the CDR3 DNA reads TGCGCCAGCAGCTTGACCTTAGCGGACCGAAGCACAGATACGCAGTATTTT.